Given below is one T cell receptor (beta chain) in context. The antigen is not known. The data originate from a study of cytomegalovirus exposure and HLA in healthy donors. Study-wide background: Clustering assigned 81% of the roughly 400 genotyped donors to the Caucasian-associated ancestry cluster.

V gave up 3 bases and J gave up 1 base, with 11 bases separating them. Germline CDR1 reads MNHEY; CDR2 reads SMNVEV (reference sequence). The CDR3 spans 15 residues. PCR amplification relied on 60 Vbeta primers (plus 13 Jbeta primers). TCRdb's copy holds only in-frame clones and misses some; the assay was immunoSEQ multiplex PCR. Here the sample spans around 130,000 clones, around 85% being singletons. Study conclusions and caveats: A prior analysis recorded that most TCR beta V segments were productive about 87% or about 30% of the time. A few of the chains that were CMV-associated were confirmed in vitro to be specific for CMV antigens. Trimming of TCR beta V- and J-genes showed a link, identified in a later analysis, to a missense DCLRE1C variant.

This TCR was recovered from a boy between 10 and 17 years old in good health and CMV-seronegative. The rearrangement joins TRBV27 to TRBJ2-3; possible D gene TRBD2, 5 bases. Sequencing was performed on PBMCs. The CDR3 is CASSLGGRGTDTQYF. DNA for the CDR3: TGTGCCAGCAGTTTGGGCGGGCGCGGCACAGATACGCAGTATTTT.